What follows describes a single TCR beta chain. Its antigen remains unknown. In germline, CDR1 is MNHEY, CDR2 SVGAGI. This CDR3 comprises 15 residues. Trimming removed 6 bases at V and 0 bases at J, with 13 bases between. Produced via immunoSEQ multiplex PCR; TCRdb's table is partial and in-frame only. The table records about 58,000 clones, around 84% of them present only once. The entry originates in a study of OX40 agonist ivuxolimab in advanced cancers. Study context: Patients undergoing dose escalation presented with hepatocellular carcinoma, melanoma, renal cell or head and neck cancer. Study-wide results and caveats: Expanded clones were, on average, more numerous among CD8+ T cells than CD4+. Circulating CD4+ and CD8+ T cells showed clonal expansion by week 6 at 0.1 to 3.0 mg/kg.

Drawing of blood for sampling happened at baseline, at cycle 4 day 1, and at cycle 7 day 1. The rearrangement uses TRBV6-5 and TRBJ2-3; D is unresolved. The source was CD4+ or CD8+ T cells sorted from blood, collected in a trial of the OX40 agonist ivuxolimab. This receptor was identified in an adult with an advanced solid tumor such as melanoma, head and neck, liver or kidney cancer. DNA for the CDR3: TGTGCCAGCAGGGTCGGATCAGCTAGCACAGATACGCAGTATTTT. Its protein is CASRVGSASTDTQYF.